This T cell receptor (beta chain) was sequenced for a study of T cell changes during pregnancy in multiple sclerosis. The repertoire was sequenced with immunoSEQ multiplex PCR; TCRdb's copy has only in-frame clones and lacks some. The repertoire holds 120,000 or so clones, approximately 93% seen once, with around 6% in the top ten. Germline V CDR1 and CDR2: MGHRA, YSYEKL. The CDR3 sequence is 15 residues long. J lost 6 bases, V lost 2 bases, and 4 bases had no gene match. This clone appeared a single time. This TCR was sampled from a female donor with multiple sclerosis, enrolled in a pregnancy study. The chain has TRBV4-1 and TRBJ1-1, with 12 bases lining up with TRBD1. Sample: peripheral blood, taken before pregnancy. The CDR3 nucleotides read TGCGCCAGCAGCCAAACCGGGACAGGGGGCCCTGAAGCTTTCTTT. Amino acids: CASSQTGTGGPEAFF.